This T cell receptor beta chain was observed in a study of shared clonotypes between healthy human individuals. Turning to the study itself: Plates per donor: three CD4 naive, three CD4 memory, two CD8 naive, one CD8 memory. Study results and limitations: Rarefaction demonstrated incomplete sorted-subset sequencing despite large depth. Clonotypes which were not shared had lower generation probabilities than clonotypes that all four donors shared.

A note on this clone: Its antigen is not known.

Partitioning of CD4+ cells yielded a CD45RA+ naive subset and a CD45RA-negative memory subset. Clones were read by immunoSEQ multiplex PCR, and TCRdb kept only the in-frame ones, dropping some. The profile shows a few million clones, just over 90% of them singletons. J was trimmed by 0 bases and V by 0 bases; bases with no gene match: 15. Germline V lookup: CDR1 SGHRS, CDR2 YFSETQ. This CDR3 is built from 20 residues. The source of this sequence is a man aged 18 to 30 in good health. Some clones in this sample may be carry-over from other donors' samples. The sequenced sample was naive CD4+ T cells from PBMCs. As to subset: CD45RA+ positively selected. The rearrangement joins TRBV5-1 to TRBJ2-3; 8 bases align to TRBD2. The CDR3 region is CASSLAGGIRLAPSTDTQYF. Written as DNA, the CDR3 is TGCGCCAGCAGCTTGGCCGGCGGGATAAGACTAGCGCCTAGCACAGATACGCAGTATTTT.